These 18 T cell receptor beta chains share one sample of origin, sequenced in a study of T-cell memory formation after mild COVID-19. TCRdb ran MiXCR on the 5' RACE reads and lists one entry per CDR3 protein. Of 250,000 or so distinct CDR3 sequences listed, under 20% were seen once; the top ten hold more than 20%. The specimen sequenced was PBMCs or a T cell subset sorted from them (not recorded which). Receptors originate from a man between 18 and 29 years old who had mild COVID-19 (a few samples of this study predate the infection). Cell type and time point are not known.

In its sample, this clonotype was seen many times. J is TRBJ2-3 and V is TRBV5-6; unclear D gene. The CDR3 loop spans 13 amino acids. Looked up from germline, CDR1 is SGHDT and CDR2 is YYEEEE. V lost 0 bases, J lost 3 bases, and 5 bases lay in between. CDR3 nucleotide sequence: TGTGCCAGCAGCTTGGGGCCGACAGATACGCAGTATTTT. Its translation is CASSLGPTDTQYF.

This clonotype was seen only a few times. The chain recombines TRBV4-1 with TRBJ2-7; D is unresolved. The CDR3 runs to 13 residues. Trimming took 0 bases from V and 2 from J, leaving 5 bases between them. Germline-derived CDR1 and CDR2 are MGHRA and YSYEKL. CDR3 sequence reads: CASSQDSTYEQYF. CDR3 nucleotides: TGCGCCAGCAGCCAAGATTCGACCTACGAGCAGTACTTC.

This clonotype was detected ten times or more. The gene calls are TRBV11-2 and TRBJ2-7; 12 nucleotides line up with TRBD2. This CDR3 has 14 residues. The germline gives CDR1 SGHAT, CDR2 FQNNGV. V dropped 5 bases and J dropped 4; count of bases not matched to a gene: 3. This CDR3 reads CASSPGTSGYEQYF. The CDR3 DNA follows: TGTGCCAGCAGCCCCGGGACTAGCGGGTACGAGCAGTACTTC.

This clonotype was found many times. The CDR3 protein is CASSYGTPLGEQYF. In nucleotides, the CDR3 is TGTGCCAGCAGTTACGGGACCCCCCTCGGCGAGCAGTACTTC. The genes are TRBV6-5 and TRBJ2-7, with D perhaps given as TRBD1 or TRBD2 (5 bases each). V was clipped by 2 bases and J by 6 bases, with 14 bases between them. The CDR3 contains 14 residues. CDR1 MNHEY and CDR2 SVGAGI come from the germline V gene.

This clonotype occurred a few times. V usage is TRBV14 and J usage is TRBJ2-4, with 7 bases that match TRBD1. V was clipped by 0 bases and J by 6 bases; unmatched bases: 5. The germline V gene has CDR1 SGHDN and CDR2 FVKESK. CDR3 size: 15 residues. For the CDR3, the DNA is TGTGCCAGCAGCCAAGAGGACAGGCATCCAAACATTCAGTACTTC. Translating gives CASSQEDRHPNIQYF.

This clonotype was counted only a few times. The chain is built from TRBV6-4 and TRBJ2-7; D ambiguous. This CDR3 comprises 13 residues. Germline lookup yields CDR1 MRHNA and CDR2 SNTAGT. V was cut by 6 bases and J by 6 bases, with 15 bases left in between. The CDR3 spells CASSHPNPSEQYV. The DNA for the CDR3 is TGTGCCAGCAGCCACCCGAATCCCTCCGAGCAGTACGTC.

This chain uses TRBV5-1 with TRBJ2-7; the D is unclear. Germline V lookup: CDR1 SGHRS, CDR2 YFSETQ. The ends were cut back, 0 bases at V and 3 bases at J, with 10 bases in the middle. This CDR3 spans 14 amino acids. The CDR3 region is CASSLASSLYEQYF. CDR3 nucleotides: TGCGCCAGCAGCTTGGCCTCAAGCCTCTACGAGCAGTACTTC.

This clonotype has only a few counts. CDR3 sequence reads: CASSYGGQMNTEAFF. The CDR3 region has the DNA TGTGCCAGCAGTTATGGGGGTCAAATGAACACTGAAGCTTTCTTT. This chain uses TRBV6-2 or TRBV6-3 with TRBJ1-1, with D possibly matching TRBD1 (5 bases). CDR3 length: 15 amino acids. The V end lost 3 bases, the J end lost 0 bases, and 11 bases lay between the germline ends. The germline CDR1 and CDR2 sequences are MNHEY and SVGEGT.

V usage is TRBV5-5 and J usage is TRBJ2-2; 7 positions agree with TRBD2. Germline lookup yields CDR1 SGHKS and CDR2 YYEKEE (reference sequence). Trimming at V came to 0 bases and at J to 4 bases, leaving 9 bases not matched to a gene. The CDR3 consists of 17 residues. The CDR3 loop reads CASSLASGGYGTGELFF. The DNA for the CDR3 is TGTGCCAGCAGCTTGGCATCGGGGGGATACGGCACCGGGGAGCTGTTTTTT.

The chain joins TRBV9 to TRBJ2-3; 14 bases fit TRBD2. V shed 7 bases and J 7 bases; nucleotides not matched to a gene: 5. The CDR3 runs 14 residues. Per germline, CDR1 SGDLS and CDR2 YYNGEE. The CDR3 loop is CASERTSGGNTQYF. CDR3 in DNA: TGTGCCAGCGAGAGGACTAGCGGGGGGAATACGCAGTATTTT.

This clonotype occurred a few times. This chain joins TRBV7-2 and TRBJ2-5; 15 nucleotides line up with TRBD2. The V gene's germline CDR1 is SGHTA and CDR2 FQGNSA. V shed 5 bases and J 5 bases; nucleotides not matched to a gene: 6. The CDR3 covers 16 residues. The CDR3 DNA reads TGTGCCAGCAGCACCGGACTAGCGGGGGGGCAGGAGACCCAGTACTTC. This codes for CASSTGLAGGQETQYF. The whole variable domain, remainder taken from reference TRBV7-2 and TRBJ2-5, is GAGVSQSPSNKVTEKGKDVELRCDPISGHTALYWYRQSLGQGLEFLIYFQGNSAPDKSGLPSDRFSAERTGGSVSTLTIQRTQQEDSAVYLCASSTGLAGGQETQYFGPGTRLLVL.

About this clonotype: A much larger clone lies one base from this, so it may be a read error. The V call is TRBV5-1, the J call TRBJ2-3; 9 bases match TRBD1. Germline-derived CDR1 and CDR2 are SGHRS and YFSETQ. The CDR3 sequence is 15 residues long. This chain's CDR3 is CACSLGQGDTDTQYF. Written as DNA, the CDR3 is TGCGCCTGCAGCTTGGGACAGGGTGACACAGATACGCAGTATTTT.

This clonotype was found many times. The chain recombines TRBV4-1 with TRBJ1-2; D unresolved. Germline assignment: CDR1 MGHRA and CDR2 YSYEKL. The CDR3 consists of 17 residues. Trimming left V 1 base short and J 5 bases short, with 20 bases between. DNA of the CDR3: TGCGCCAGCAGCCAAGCGCTTTTGTGGCACCGGGATTATGGCTACACCTTC. Translated: CASSQALLWHRDYGYTF.

This clonotype was seen only a few times. The gene calls are TRBV6-5 and TRBJ2-5, with D possibly being TRBD2 (5 bases). CDR3 length equals 15 residues. Looked up from germline, CDR1 is MNHEY and CDR2 is SVGAGI. V gave up 6 bases and J gave up 2 bases, with 16 bases separating them. The CDR3: CASSPGVGLQETQYF. The DNA of the CDR3 is TGTGCCAGCAGCCCCGGGGTGGGCTTACAAGAGACCCAGTACTTC.

The table lists this clonotype with a few counts. This chain links TRBV29-1 with TRBJ2-2; no firm D call. The V and J ends lost 1 base and 5 bases respectively, with 8 bases between them. Germline CDR1 reads SQVTM; CDR2 reads ANQGSEA. CDR3 length: 13 amino acids. The CDR3 DNA is TGCAGCGTTGAAGTACGACGGACCGGGGAGCTGTTTTTT. Protein: CSVEVRRTGELFF.

This clonotype was observed a handful of times. The chain combines TRBV5-1 with TRBJ2-6; perhaps TRBD1 as D (6 bases). V dropped 5 bases and J dropped 0 bases, with 24 bases sitting between them. CDR1 SGHRS and CDR2 YFSETQ come from the germline V gene. The CDR3 extends over 20 amino acids. The CDR3 nucleotides are TGCGCCAGCAGTTCCTTCGGGTTGCCAGGGGCTCTCTCTGGGGCCAACGTCCTGACTTTC. Protein: CASSSFGLPGALSGANVLTF.

The table lists this clonotype with a few counts. This chain connects TRBV20-1 to TRBJ1-1; possibly TRBD1 for D (6 bases). The CDR3 is made up of 15 amino acids. From germline, CDR1 is DFQATT and CDR2 SNEGSKA (reference sequence). Trimming removed 6 bases at V and 2 bases at J, with 19 bases between. The chain's CDR3 is CSANLDSGGNTEAFF. CDR3 sequence (DNA): TGCAGTGCCAATCTGGACAGTGGAGGTAACACTGAAGCTTTCTTT.

This clonotype was seen more than once but under ten times. J is TRBJ2-5 and V is TRBV3-1; D not resolved. The CDR3 covers 13 residues. Trimming cost V 1 base and J 5 bases, with 8 bases left between them. Germline values: CDR1 LGHDT, CDR2 YNNKEL (reference sequence). The CDR3 region is CASSQAGTETQYF. CDR3 bases: TGTGCCAGCAGCCAAGCAGGTACGGAGACCCAGTACTTC.